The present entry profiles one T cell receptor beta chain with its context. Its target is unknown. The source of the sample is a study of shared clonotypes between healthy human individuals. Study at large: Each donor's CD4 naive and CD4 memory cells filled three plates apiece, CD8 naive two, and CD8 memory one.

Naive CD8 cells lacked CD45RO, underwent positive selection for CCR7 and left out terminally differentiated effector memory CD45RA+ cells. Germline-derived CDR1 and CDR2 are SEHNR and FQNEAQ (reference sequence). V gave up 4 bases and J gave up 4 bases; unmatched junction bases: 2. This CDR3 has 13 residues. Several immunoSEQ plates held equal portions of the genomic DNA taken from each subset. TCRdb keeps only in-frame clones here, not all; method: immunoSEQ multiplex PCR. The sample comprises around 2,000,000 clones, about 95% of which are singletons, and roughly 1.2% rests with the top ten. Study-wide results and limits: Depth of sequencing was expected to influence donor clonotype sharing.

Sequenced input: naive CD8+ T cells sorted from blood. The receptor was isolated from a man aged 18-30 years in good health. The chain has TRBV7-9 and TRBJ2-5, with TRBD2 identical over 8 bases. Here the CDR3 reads CASSSGTRETQYF. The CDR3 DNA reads TGTGCCAGCAGCTCCGGGACTAGAGAGACCCAGTACTTC.